Listed here is a single T cell receptor (beta chain). This clonotype was detected only a few times. It lacks a known antigen. Qualities for individual bases were not recorded, and no much larger clone is one base off. This sample is drawn from a study of T cells in Graves' hyperthyroidism and ophthalmopathy (dated by TCRdb to the late 2010s). A note on the overall study: Peripheral blood was sampled at the time of initial diagnosis, prior to any treatment. An independent validation cohort of fewer than 20 hyperthyroidism patients and approximately 15 patients who later progressed to ophthalmopathy tested prospective prediction of ophthalmopathy. Once sampling was done, hyperthyroidism patients were given methimazole at a starting dose of 30 mg daily, whereas ophthalmopathy patients were given high-dose intravenous methylprednisolone. The 100 discovery patients were randomly split 7:3 into training and test sets. To identify TCR V-J signatures that set the groups apart, the researchers used a discovery cohort of 100 patients, made up of some 41 with Graves' ophthalmopathy and 55 to 65 with stable Graves' hyperthyroidism. The paper reports TCR Vbeta CDR3 sequencing of roughly 140 peripheral blood samples: 40 to 45 ophthalmopathy, 75 to 80 hyperthyroidism and 17 progressor patients. In addition, the study compared T-cell repertoires in thyroid tissue and in blood from five to seven Graves' hyperthyroidism patients. Overall results and qualifications from the work: Most expanded thyroid clonotypes (frequency above 0.001) were also detected in blood, a finding suggesting that blood repertoires may reflect thyroid immune responses. Sample size was not statistically predetermined, and investigators were not blinded to group allocation. During validation, the model predicted progression to ophthalmopathy a median of roughly 7.1 months ahead of onset, with roughly 65% sensitivity and less than 85% specificity. A 13 V-J signature model separated ophthalmopathy from stable hyperthyroidism, with around 91% sensitivity and approximately 81% specificity in cross-validation and 80%/75% in testing.

Germline trimming amounts to 0 bases on V and 3 bases on J, with 6 as the count of junction bases outside the gene matches. The CDR3 has 15 amino acids, counting the end cysteine and phenylalanine. The kept DNA is CDR3 alone, 45 bases in frame from the first base. Taken from the germline V gene, the CDR1 and CDR2 loops are SGHRS and YFSETQ. Stable Graves' hyperthyroidism was defined as the absence of progression to ophthalmopathy over 18 months of follow-up. Hyperthyroidism patients were aged 18 to 65 years and newly diagnosed, with disease duration of less than 2 months. Patients with uncontrolled infections, other autoimmune diseases, pregnancy or lactation were excluded. Diagnoses were established on the basis of clinical symptoms, serum thyroxine and TRAb, thyroid ultrasound, and orbital computed tomography. PBMCs were isolated from about 9.2 ml of fresh peripheral blood by Ficoll-Paque density gradient centrifugation. Total RNA was extracted with Trizol reagent, and quality was checked on an Agilent 2100 Bioanalyzer.

The TCR beta CDR3 regions were amplified from the RNA transcripts. For the first round of RT-PCR on the TCR CDR3, the HTBI primer set was used together with the Qiagen OneStep RT-PCR kit. The libraries were constructed in a second round of multiplex PCR and then size-selected and purified. Libraries were sequenced paired-end with 100 bp reads on an Illumina HiSeq2000. The authors' analysis ran thus. Raw data were processed with SOAPnuke, discarding reads with adapters, uncalled bases, mean Phred below 15, or no exact constant-primer or identifier match. COPE v1.2.5 was used to merge high-quality paired reads, and clonotypes were defined as unique nucleotide sequences. MiTCR v1.1 was used to align the clonotypes against IMGT TRBV, TRBD and TRBJ reference segments. The analysis included only V-J combinations with a frequency above 0.0001, which together covered roughly 99% of the repertoires. The TCS score was defined as F50 (clonal expansion) divided by E x V (chaos), with BLOSUM62-based TCRdist calculated between CDR3 peptides within each V-J. Welch's t-statistics and random forest reduced 500 to 650 V-J features to about 13, which were used in a naive Bayes classifier (R e1071). TCRdb itself trimmed the public reads at Q25 with fastp, ran MiXCR and retained productive beta chains. Duplicate CDR3 protein sequences are folded into a single record with the most common DNA and genes. TCRdb assigned the V and J calls; the authors' analysis was not used. Here the sample has 450,000 to 600,000 distinct CDR3 sequences; around 15% occur a single time. Approximately 14% of the sample rests with the top ten.

Material for sequencing was blood. The receptor was isolated from a woman aged 35 to 49 with Graves' hyperthyroidism. Here the chain combines TRBV5-1 and TRBJ2-7; 7 central bases correspond to TRBD2. The nucleotide sequence reads as follows: TGCGCCAGCAGCTTGGATCTGACTAGCAGCTACGAGCAGTACTTC. Its translation reads: CASSLDLTSSYEQYF.